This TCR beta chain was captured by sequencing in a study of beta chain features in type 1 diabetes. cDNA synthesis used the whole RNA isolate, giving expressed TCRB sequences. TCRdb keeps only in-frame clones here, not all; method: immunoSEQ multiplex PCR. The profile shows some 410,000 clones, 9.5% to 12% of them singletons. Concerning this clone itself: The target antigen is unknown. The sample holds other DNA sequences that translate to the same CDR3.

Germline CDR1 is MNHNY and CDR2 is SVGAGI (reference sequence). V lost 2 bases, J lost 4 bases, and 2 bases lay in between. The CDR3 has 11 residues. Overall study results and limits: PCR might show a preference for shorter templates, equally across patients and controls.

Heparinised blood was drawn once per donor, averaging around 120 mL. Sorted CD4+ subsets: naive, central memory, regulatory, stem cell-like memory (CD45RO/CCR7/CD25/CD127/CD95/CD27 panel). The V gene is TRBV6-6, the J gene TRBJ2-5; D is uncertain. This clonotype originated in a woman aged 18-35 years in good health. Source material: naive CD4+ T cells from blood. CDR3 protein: CASSYRETQYF. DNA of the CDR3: TGTGCCAGCAGTTACAGAGAGACCCAGTACTTC.